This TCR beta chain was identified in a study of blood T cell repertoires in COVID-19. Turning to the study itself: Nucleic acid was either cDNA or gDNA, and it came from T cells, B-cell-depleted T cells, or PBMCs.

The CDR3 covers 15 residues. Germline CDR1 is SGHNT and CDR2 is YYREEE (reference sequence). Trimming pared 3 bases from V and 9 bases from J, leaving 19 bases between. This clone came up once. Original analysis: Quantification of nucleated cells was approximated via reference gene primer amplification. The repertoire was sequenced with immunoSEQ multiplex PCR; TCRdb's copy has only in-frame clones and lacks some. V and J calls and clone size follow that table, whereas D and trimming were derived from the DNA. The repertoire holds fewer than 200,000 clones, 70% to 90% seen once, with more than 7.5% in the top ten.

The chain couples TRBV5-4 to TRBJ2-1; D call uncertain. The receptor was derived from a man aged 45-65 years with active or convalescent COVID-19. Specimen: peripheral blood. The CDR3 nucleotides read TGTGCCAGCAGCTCAGGTGGGCAGCCAGGCGTTGAGCAGTTCTTC. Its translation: CASSSGGQPGVEQFF.